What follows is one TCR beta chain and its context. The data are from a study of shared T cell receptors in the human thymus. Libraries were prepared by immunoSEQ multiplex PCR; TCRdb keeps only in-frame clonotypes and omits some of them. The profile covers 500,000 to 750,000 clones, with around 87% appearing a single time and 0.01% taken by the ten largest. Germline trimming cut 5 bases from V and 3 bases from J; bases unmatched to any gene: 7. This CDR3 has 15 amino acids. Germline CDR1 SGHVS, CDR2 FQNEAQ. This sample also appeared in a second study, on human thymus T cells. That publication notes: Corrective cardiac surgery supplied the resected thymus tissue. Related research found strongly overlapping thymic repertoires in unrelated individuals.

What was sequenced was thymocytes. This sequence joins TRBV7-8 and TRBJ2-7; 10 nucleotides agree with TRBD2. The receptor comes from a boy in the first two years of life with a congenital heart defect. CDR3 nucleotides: TGTGCCAGCAGCCCCCGACTAGCGGGTAACTACGAGCAGTACTTC. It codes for CASSPRLAGNYEQYF.